The source of this T cell receptor (beta chain) is a study of cytomegalovirus exposure and HLA in healthy donors. Whole-study findings and limits: In vitro experiments confirmed that a few CMV-associated chains were specific for CMV antigens. A later analysis found common viral pathogens apparently linked to several of the most significant clusters.

Worth noting for this clone: Antigen: not known.

Primers: 60 Vbeta forward and 13 Jbeta reverse. Original processing notes: About 88 million unique TCR beta chains, about 10 million of them shared, were counted by a later analysis. Assay: immunoSEQ multiplex PCR; the TCRdb copy retains only in-frame clones and omits some. V and J calls and clone size are as listed in that table; D and trimming were resolved from the DNA. The table lists over 90,000 clones, approximately 87% of them singletons. Trimming took 2 bases from V and 4 from J, leaving 14 bases between them. The germline CDR1 and CDR2 sequences are MGHRA and YSYEKL. The CDR3 is 15 amino acids.

The TCR sequence derives from a man aged 40-49 years in good health and CMV-seronegative. Sequencing was done on a sample of PBMCs. V usage is TRBV4-1 and J usage is TRBJ2-5, with D tentatively TRBD2 (6 bases). The CDR3 sequence is CASSQIASAGETQYF. CDR3 bases: TGCGCCAGCAGCCAAATTGCTAGCGCGGGAGAGACCCAGTACTTC.